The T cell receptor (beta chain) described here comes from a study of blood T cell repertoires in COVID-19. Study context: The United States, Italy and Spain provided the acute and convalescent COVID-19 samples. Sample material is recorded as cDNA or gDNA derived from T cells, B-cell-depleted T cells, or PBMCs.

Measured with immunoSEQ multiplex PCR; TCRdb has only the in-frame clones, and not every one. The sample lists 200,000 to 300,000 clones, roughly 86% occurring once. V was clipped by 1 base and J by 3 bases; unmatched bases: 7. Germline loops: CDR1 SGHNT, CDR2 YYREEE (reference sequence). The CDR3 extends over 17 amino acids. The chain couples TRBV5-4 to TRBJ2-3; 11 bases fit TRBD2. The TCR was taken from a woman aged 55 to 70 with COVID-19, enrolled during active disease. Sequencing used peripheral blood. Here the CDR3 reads CASSLSFRTSGTDTQYF. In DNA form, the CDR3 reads TGTGCCAGCAGCTTGTCTTTCCGGACTAGCGGGACAGATACGCAGTATTTT.